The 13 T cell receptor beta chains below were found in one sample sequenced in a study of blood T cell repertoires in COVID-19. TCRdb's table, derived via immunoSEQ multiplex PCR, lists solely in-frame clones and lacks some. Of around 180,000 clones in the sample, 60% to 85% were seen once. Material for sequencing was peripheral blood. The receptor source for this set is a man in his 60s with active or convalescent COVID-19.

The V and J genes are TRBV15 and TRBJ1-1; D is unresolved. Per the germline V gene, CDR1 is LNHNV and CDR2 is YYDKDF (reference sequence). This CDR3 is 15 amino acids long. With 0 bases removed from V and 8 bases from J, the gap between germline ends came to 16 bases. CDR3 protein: CATSREAAGITEAFF. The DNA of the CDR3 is TGTGCCACCAGCAGAGAGGCAGCGGGGATTACCGAAGCTTTCTTT.

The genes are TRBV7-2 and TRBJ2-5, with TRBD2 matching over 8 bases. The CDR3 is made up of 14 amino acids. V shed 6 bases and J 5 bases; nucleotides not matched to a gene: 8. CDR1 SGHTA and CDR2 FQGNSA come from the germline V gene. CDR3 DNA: TGTGCCAGCAGTTCCAGCGGGAGTGAGGAGACCCAGTACTTC. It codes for CASSSSGSEETQYF.

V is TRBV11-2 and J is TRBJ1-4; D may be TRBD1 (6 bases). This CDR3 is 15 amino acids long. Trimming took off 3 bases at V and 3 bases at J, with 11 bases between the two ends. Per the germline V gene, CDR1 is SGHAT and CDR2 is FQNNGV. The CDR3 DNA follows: TGTGCCAGCAGCTTTGGGGGGGCTTCTAATGAAAAACTGTTTTTT. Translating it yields CASSFGGASNEKLFF.

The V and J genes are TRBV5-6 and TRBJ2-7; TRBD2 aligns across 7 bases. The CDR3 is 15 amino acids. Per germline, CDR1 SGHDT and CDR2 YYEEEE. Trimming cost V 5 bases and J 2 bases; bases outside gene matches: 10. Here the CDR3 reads CASRRESGTTYEQYF. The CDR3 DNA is TGTGCCAGCAGGCGCGAAAGCGGGACCACCTACGAGCAGTACTTC.

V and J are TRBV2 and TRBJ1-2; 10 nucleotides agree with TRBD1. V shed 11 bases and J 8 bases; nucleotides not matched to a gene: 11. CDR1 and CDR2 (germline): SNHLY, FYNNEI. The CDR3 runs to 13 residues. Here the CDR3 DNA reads TGTGCCGGAACTCGGACAGGGGGATACGGCTACACCTTC. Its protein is CAGTRTGGYGYTF.

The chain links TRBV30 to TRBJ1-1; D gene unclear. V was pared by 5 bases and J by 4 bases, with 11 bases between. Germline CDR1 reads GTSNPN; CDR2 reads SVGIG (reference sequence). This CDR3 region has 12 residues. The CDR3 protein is CAWDPRGTEAFF. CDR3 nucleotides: TGTGCCTGGGACCCGCGGGGCACTGAAGCTTTCTTT.

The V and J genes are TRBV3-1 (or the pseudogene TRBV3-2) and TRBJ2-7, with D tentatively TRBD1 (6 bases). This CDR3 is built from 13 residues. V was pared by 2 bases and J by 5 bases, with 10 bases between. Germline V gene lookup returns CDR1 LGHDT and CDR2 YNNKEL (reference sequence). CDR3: CASSQQGWDEQYF. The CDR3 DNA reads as TGTGCCAGCAGCCAACAGGGGTGGGACGAGCAGTACTTC.

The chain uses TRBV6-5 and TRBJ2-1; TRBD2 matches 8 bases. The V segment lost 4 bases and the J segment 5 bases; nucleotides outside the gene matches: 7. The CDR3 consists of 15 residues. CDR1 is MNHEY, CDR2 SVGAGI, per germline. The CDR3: CASSLSGSKNNEQFF. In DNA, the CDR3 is TGTGCCAGCAGTTTAAGCGGGAGTAAAAACAATGAGCAGTTCTTC.

The CDR3 loop reads CASSLLGFRHEQYF. CDR3 coding DNA: TGTGCCAGCAGCTTACTAGGGTTTAGGCACGAGCAGTACTTC. This chain links TRBV5-6 with TRBJ2-7; D is possibly TRBD2 (5 bases). V dropped 2 bases and J dropped 5 bases, with 14 bases sitting between them. Germline V gene data show CDR1 as SGHDT and CDR2 as YYEEEE. The CDR3 is 14 amino acids.

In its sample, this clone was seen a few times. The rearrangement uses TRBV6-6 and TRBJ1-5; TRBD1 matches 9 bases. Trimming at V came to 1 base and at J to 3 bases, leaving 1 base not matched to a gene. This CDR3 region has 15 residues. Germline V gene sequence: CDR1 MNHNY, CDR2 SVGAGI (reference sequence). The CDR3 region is CASSYWTGANQPQHF. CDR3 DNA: TGTGCCAGCAGTTACTGGACAGGGGCCAATCAGCCCCAGCATTTT.

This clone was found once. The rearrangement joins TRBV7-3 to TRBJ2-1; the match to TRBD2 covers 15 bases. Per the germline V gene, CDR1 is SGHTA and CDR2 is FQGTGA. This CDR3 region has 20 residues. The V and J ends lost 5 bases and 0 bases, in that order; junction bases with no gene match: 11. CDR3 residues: CASSGPGLAGGESSYNEQFF. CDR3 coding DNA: TGTGCCAGCAGCGGGCCGGGACTAGCGGGAGGAGAGAGCTCCTACAATGAGCAGTTCTTC.

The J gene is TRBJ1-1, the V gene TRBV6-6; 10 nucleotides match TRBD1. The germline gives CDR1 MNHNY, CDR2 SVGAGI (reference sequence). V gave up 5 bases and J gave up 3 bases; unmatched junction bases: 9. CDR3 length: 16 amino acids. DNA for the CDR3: TGTGCCAGCAGTAGGGACAGGGGAGCGGTACACACTGAAGCTTTCTTT. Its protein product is CASSRDRGAVHTEAFF.

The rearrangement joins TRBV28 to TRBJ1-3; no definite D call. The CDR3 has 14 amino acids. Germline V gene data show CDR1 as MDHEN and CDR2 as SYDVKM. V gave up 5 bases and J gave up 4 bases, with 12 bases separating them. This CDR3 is CASSLPGSGNTIYF. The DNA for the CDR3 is TGTGCCAGCAGTCTGCCGGGGTCAGGAAACACCATATATTTT.